Listed here is a single T cell receptor (beta chain). CDR1 LNHDA and CDR2 SQIVND come from the germline V gene (reference sequence). V shed 7 bases and J 1 base; nucleotides not matched to a gene: 5. The CDR3 loop spans 15 amino acids. The source of the sample is a study of cytomegalovirus exposure and HLA in healthy donors. The PCR had 60 Vbeta and 13 Jbeta primers. Measured with immunoSEQ multiplex PCR; TCRdb has only the in-frame clones, and not every one. The repertoire shows 150,000 to 200,000 clones; the top ten hold approximately 0.72%. Source material: PBMCs. The source is a young woman in good health and CMV-seropositive. The chain carries TRBV19 and TRBJ2-3, with 10 bases aligning to TRBD1. The CDR3 reads CASTPTGGGTDTQYF. The CDR3 DNA reads as TGTGCCAGTACCCCGACAGGGGGCGGCACAGATACGCAGTATTTT.